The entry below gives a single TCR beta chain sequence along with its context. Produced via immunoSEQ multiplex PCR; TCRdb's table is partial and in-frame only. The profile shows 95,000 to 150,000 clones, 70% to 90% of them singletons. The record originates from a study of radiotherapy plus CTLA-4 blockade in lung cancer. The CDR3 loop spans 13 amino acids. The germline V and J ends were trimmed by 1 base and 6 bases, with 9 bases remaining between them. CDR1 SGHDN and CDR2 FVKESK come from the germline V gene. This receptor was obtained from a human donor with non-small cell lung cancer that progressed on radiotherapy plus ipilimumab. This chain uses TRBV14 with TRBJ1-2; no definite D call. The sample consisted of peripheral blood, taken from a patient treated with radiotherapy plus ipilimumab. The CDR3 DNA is TGTGCCAGCAGCCAAGTTAGGGATCATGGCTACACCTTC. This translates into CASSQVRDHGYTF.